A selection of T cell receptor beta chains follows, all from one sample in a study of blood T cell repertoires in COVID-19. Clones were sequenced by immunoSEQ multiplex PCR, and TCRdb holds only the in-frame ones, with some missing. The repertoire holds 85,000 to 100,000 clones, with 90% as singletons. The sample comprised peripheral blood. The receptors shown here come from a man between 60 and 70 years old with acute or convalescent COVID-19. Both conserved end residues are part of each CDR3.

TRBJ1-5 | TRBV7-8 | CASSLIWTENQPQHF
TRBJ1-3 | TRBV12-5 | CASGLVLTQSSGNTIYF
TRBJ2-3 | TRBV5-1 | CATQPGGATDTQYF
TRBJ2-7 | TRBV3-1/TRBV3-2 | CASSQVAGDSYEQYF
TRBJ2-5 | TRBV2 | CASSEWTQRGETQYF
TRBJ2-5 | TRBV5-1 | CASSSGLAGGPREVQYF
TRBJ1-2 | TRBV29-1 | CSVGQGPTEGGSYTF
TRBJ1-3 | TRBV7-9 | CASSAPARQGLSGNTIYF
TRBJ2-5 | TRBV3-1/TRBV3-2 | CASSQESSGGARETQYF
TRBJ1-2 | TRBV7-2 | CASSRDWDYGYTF
TRBJ1-1 | TRBV19 | CASSMHGRSEAFF
TRBJ2-2 | TRBV19 | CASSLRAGELFF
TRBJ1-4 | TRBV18 | CASSPAAGAQLNEKLFF
TRBJ1-3 | TRBV5-1 | CASSRGLSSGNTIYF
TRBJ2-7 | TRBV27 | CASRSRQGARGEQYF
TRBJ1-1 | TRBV10-1 | CASSRTGAGTEAFF
TRBJ2-7 | TRBV2 | CASRPERFFYEQYF
TRBJ1-5 | TRBV5-6 | CASGLQGRNQPQHF
TRBJ1-6 | TRBV19 | CASSTDLREPNSPLHF